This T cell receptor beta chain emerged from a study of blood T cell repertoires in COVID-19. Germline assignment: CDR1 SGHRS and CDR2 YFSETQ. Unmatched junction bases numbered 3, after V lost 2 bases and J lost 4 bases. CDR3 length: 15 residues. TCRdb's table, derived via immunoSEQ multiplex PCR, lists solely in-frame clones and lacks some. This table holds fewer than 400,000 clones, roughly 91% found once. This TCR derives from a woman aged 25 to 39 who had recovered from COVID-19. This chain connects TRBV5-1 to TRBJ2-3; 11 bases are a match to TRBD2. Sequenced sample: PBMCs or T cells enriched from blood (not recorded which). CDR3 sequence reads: CASSFSGGAPDTQYF. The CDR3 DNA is TGCGCCAGCAGCTTTAGCGGGGGGGCCCCAGATACGCAGTATTTT.